In its sample, the clone carrying this T cell receptor beta chain was seen many times. Its antigen is still unknown. This specimen comes from a study of T cells after yellow fever vaccination. Study as a whole: Where fractions had low cell numbers, libraries were prepared from them with the SMART-Seq v4 Ultra Low Input RNA kit. Study-level points and caveats: A small share of clonotypes appeared in both CD4 and CD8 compartments. Boosting was followed by the reappearance of most primary-vaccination clones (less than 98% CD4, 88% CD8).

The CDR3 is 13 residues long. V gave up 1 base and J gave up 2 bases, with 5 bases separating them. For TCR, cDNA came from 5'RACE template switching, which added a universal primer site and UMIs. TCRdb re-derived calls from the 5' RACE reads in MiXCR, one entry per CDR3 protein. Of under 200,000 distinct CDR3 sequences in the sample, about 7% were seen once. This chain links TRBV12-3 or TRBV12-4 with TRBJ1-2; no firm D call. The source material was CD4+ T cells sorted from PBMCs, sampled 5 days after the first yellow fever vaccination. The receptor was isolated from a man younger than 30 who received the YFV17D yellow fever vaccine. The CDR3 spells CASSLGLNYGYTF. The CDR3 DNA follows: TGTGCCAGCAGTTTAGGGTTGAACTATGGCTACACCTTC.